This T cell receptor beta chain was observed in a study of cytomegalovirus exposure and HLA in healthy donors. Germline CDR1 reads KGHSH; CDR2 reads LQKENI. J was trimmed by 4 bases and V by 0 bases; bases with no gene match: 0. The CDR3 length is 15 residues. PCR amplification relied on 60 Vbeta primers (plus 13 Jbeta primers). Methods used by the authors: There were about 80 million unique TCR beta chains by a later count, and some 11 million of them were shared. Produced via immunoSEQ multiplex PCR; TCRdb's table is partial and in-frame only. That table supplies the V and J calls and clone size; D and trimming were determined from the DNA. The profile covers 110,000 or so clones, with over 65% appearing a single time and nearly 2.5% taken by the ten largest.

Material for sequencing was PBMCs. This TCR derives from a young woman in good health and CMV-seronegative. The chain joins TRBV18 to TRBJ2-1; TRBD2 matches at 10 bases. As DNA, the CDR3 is TGTGCCAGCTCACCACCAGCGGGGGGGTACAATGAGCAGTTCTTC. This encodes CASSPPAGGYNEQFF.